Listed below are T cell receptor beta chains from one sample, sequenced in a study of beta chain features in type 1 diabetes. The data were produced by immunoSEQ multiplex PCR, yet TCRdb's version contains in-frame clones alone and is incomplete. The sample shows 150,000 to 200,000 clones, 8% to 9.5% of them seen only once. The specimen was central memory CD4+ T cells from blood. Receptors were obtained from a woman under 30 with type 1 diabetes. The CDR3 runs from the conserved cysteine through the conserved F or W. Each record gives: D gene, J gene, clone size, V gene, CDR3 DNA, CDR3 protein. The D gene is left open where the match is weak. Clone sizes are given selectively: once, few, many, or a class where the clone is expanded.

. | TRBJ1-2 | . | TRBV14 | TGTGCCAGCAGCCAAACCAGGTCCACTGGCTACACCTTC | CASSQTRSTGYTF
. | TRBJ2-1 | many | TRBV7-2 | TGTGCCAGCAGCCCCCACGGGGGGCTCGATGAGCAGTTCTTC | CASSPHGGLDEQFF
. | TRBJ2-3 | . | TRBV9 | TGTGCCAGCAGCTCAACAGGGAGGGTTAGCACAGATACGCAGTATTTT | CASSSTGRVSTDTQYF
. | TRBJ1-2 | few | TRBV30 | TGTGCCTGGAGTGTCCTGAGGACAGCGCGCGGCTACACCTTC | CAWSVLRTARGYTF
. | TRBJ2-3 | few | TRBV5-1 | TGCGCCAGCAGCTTGTCTGGCGATACGCAGTATTTT | CASSLSGDTQYF
. | TRBJ2-5 | many | TRBV20-1 | TGCAGTGCGGTAGCGAGGGTGACCCAGTACTTC | CSAVARVTQYF
. | TRBJ1-2 | . | TRBV5-4 | TGTGCCAGCAGCCCGGACAGCATAGGCTACACCTTC | CASSPDSIGYTF
. | TRBJ2-2 | few | TRBV28 | TGTGCCAGCAGTTCCCCCTCCCCTGACACCGGGGAGCTGTTTTTT | CASSSPSPDTGELFF
. | TRBJ2-5 | few | TRBV16 | TGTGCCAGCAGCCAAAGGGGGGAGACCCAGTACTTC | CASSQRGETQYF
. | TRBJ1-1 | . | TRBV9 | TGTGCCAGCAGCGCTCAGGGTAACACTGAAGCTTTCTTT | CASSAQGNTEAFF
. | TRBJ1-1 | . | TRBV4-3 | TGCGCCAGCAGCCAAGAACCAGGGAACACTGAAGCTTTCTTT | CASSQEPGNTEAFF
. | TRBJ2-7 | few | TRBV7-3 | TGTGCCAGCAGCTTAGCGGGGCTAGCGACCCCTTACGAGCAGTACTTC | CASSLAGLATPYEQYF
TRBD1 | TRBJ2-3 | . | TRBV2 | TGTGCCAGCAGCCGCCGACAGGGGGCTTGGGATACGCAGTATTTT | CASSRRQGAWDTQYF
TRBD1 | TRBJ1-1 | few | TRBV10-3 | TGTGCCACCGGACAGGGGCTGAACACTGAAGCTTTCTTT | CATGQGLNTEAFF
. | TRBJ1-2 | . | TRBV30 | TGTGCCTGGAGTTCTACGAGGGCATATGGCTATGGCTACACCTTC | CAWSSTRAYGYGYTF
. | TRBJ2-7 | few | TRBV11-2 | TGTGCCAGCAGCTTAGTCGGCAGCGCCTACGAGCAGTACTTC | CASSLVGSAYEQYF
. | TRBJ1-4 | few | TRBV7-2 | TGTGCCAGCAGCTTACCAGGGTTTCAGGAAAAACTGTTTTTT | CASSLPGFQEKLFF
TRBD2 | TRBJ2-7 | few | TRBV7-6 | TGTGCCAGCAGCCCCCCGGCTAGCGGGAGCTACGAGCAGTACTTC | CASSPPASGSYEQYF
TRBD1 | TRBJ2-1 | few | TRBV4-3 | TGCGCCGTCTCCGGGACAGGTATTAACAATGAGCAGTTCTTC | CAVSGTGINNEQFF
TRBD2 | TRBJ2-1 | few | TRBV28 | TGTGCCAGCACAGGGACTAGCGGGGGATACAATGAGCAGTTCTTC | CASTGTSGGYNEQFF
TRBD2 | TRBJ2-1 | . | TRBV7-2 | TGTGCCAGCCTCGGGGGGGGCTCCTACAATGAGCAGTTCTTC | CASLGGGSYNEQFF
TRBD1 | TRBJ1-5 | few | TRBV19 | TGTGCCAGTAGTACCCAGGGGGCTGGCAATCAGCCCCAGCATTTT | CASSTQGAGNQPQHF
. | TRBJ2-3 | . | TRBV6-4 | TGTGCCAGCAGTGACCGGGGCACAGATACGCAGTATTTT | CASSDRGTDTQYF
. | TRBJ2-6 | few | TRBV5-1 | TGCGCCAGCAGCTTGTTTGTTGAGATACCATCTGGGGCCAACGTCCTGACTTTC | CASSLFVEIPSGANVLTF